Below are 2 T cell receptor beta chains sequenced from a single sample in a study of regulatory T cells in long-lasting Graves disease. Relying on iRepertoire HTBI primers and Arm-PCR of CDR3 regions, the team built TCR beta libraries. TCRdb re-called the multiplex PCR reads with MiXCR, one entry per CDR3 protein. The sample shows 400,000 to 550,000 distinct CDR3 sequences, approximately 15% of them seen only once. As for time point: newly diagnosed GD, antithyroid drugs for less than 3 months. Extracted PBMC RNA gave rise to the TCR library. Another study also made use of these data, one on T cells in Graves' hyperthyroidism and ophthalmopathy.

Sequenced material: peripheral blood mononuclear cells (PBMCs), taken at new diagnosis, from a patient treated with antithyroid drugs. The receptors shown here come from a woman aged 25 to 39 with Graves disease.

This clonotype appeared a few times. This rearrangement joins TRBV20-1 to TRBJ2-7; 7 bases line up with TRBD2. Germline V gives CDR1 DFQATT, CDR2 SNEGSKA (reference sequence). With V trimmed by 1 base and J by 2 bases, 8 bases remained unmatched. This CDR3 contains 15 residues. As DNA, the CDR3 is TGCAGTGCTAGAGTTCCAGCGGGGACCCCCTACGAGCAGTACTTC. Protein product: CSARVPAGTPYEQYF.

The genes are TRBV2 and TRBJ2-1, with 7 bases matching TRBD2. The ends lost 0 bases at V and 2 bases at J; junction bases unmatched: 4. The CDR3 is 16 residues long. The germline gives CDR1 SNHLY, CDR2 FYNNEI. The CDR3 nucleotides read TGTGCCAGCAGTGAAGCCCCTAGCGGAACCTACAATGAGCAGTTCTTC. Amino acids: CASSEAPSGTYNEQFF.